Detailed here is one TCR beta chain. As yet, its antigen is unknown. Sequencing used immunoSEQ multiplex PCR; TCRdb keeps in-frame clones, though not all of them. The data hold roughly 2,000,000 clones, with around 93% observed a single time. These data belong to a study of shared clonotypes between healthy human individuals. The naive CD8 subset, CD45RO-negative cells positively selected for CCR7, excluded terminally differentiated effector memory CD45RA+ cells. Notes on the study in general: Around 4.7% of naive CD4 clonotypes were shared across a few donors.

Sequencing was done on a sample of naive CD8+ T cells from PBMCs. The clonotype was recovered from a man aged 18 to 29 in good health. Some clones in this sample may be carry-over from other donors' samples.

CDR3 residues: CASSIDIPQNEQFF. CDR3 coding DNA: TGTGCCAGTAGTATAGATATACCCCAAAATGAGCAGTTCTTC. This chain uses TRBV19 with TRBJ2-1; no clear D gene. There are 14 residues in the CDR3. The germline V gene encodes CDR1 LNHDA and CDR2 SQIVND (reference sequence). The V end was cut by 0 bases, the J end by 7 bases, with 10 bases between.